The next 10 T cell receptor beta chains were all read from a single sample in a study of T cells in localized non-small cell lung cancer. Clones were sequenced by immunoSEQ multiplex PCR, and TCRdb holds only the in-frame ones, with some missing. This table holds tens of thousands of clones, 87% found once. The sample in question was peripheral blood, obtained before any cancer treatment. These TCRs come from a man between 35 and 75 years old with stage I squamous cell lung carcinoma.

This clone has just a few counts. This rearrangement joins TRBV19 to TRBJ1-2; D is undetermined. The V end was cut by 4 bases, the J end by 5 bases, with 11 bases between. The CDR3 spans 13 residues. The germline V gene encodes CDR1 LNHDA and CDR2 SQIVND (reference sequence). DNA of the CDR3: TGTGCCAGTAGTAGGGATGGGCAATATGGCTACACCTTC. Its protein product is CASSRDGQYGYTF.

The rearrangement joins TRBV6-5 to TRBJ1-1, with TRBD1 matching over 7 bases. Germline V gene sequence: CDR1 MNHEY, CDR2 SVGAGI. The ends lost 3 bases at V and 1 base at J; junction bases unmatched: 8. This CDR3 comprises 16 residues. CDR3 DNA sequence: TGTGCCAGCAGTTATTTTTCGGGACAGAAGAACACTGAAGCTTTCTTT. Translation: CASSYFSGQKNTEAFF.

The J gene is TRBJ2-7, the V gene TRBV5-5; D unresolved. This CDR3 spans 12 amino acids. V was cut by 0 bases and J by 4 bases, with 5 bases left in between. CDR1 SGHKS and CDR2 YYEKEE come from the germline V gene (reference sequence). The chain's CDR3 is CASSLGGYEQYF. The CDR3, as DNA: TGTGCCAGCAGCTTGGGTGGGTACGAGCAGTACTTC.

Written as DNA, the CDR3 is TGTGCCAGCAGCGTAAGAGTTAGCGGGGTTAACGACGAGACCCAGTACTTC. Protein product: CASSVRVSGVNDETQYF. The genes are TRBV9 and TRBJ2-5; 8 bases agree with TRBD2. CDR3 length: 17 residues. Germline values: CDR1 SGDLS, CDR2 YYNGEE. Trimming took 1 base from V and 5 from J; bases not matched to a gene: 13.

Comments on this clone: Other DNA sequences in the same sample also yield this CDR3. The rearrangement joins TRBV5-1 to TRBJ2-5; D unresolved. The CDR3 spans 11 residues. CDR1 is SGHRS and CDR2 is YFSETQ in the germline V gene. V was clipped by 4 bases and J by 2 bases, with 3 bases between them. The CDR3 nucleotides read TGCGCCAGCAGCCTGCAAGAGACCCAGTACTTC. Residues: CASSLQETQYF.

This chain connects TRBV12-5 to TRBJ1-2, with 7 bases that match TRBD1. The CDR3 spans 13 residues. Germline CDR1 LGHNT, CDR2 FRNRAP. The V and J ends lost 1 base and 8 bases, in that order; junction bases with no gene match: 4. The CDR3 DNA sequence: TGTGCTAGTGGTTTGGGACAGGGAGGAGGCTACACCTTC. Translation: CASGLGQGGGYTF.

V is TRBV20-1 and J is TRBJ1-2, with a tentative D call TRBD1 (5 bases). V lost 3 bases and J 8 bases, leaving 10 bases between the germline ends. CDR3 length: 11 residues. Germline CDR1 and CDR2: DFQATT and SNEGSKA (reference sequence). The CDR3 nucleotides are TGCAGTGCTAGCAGGGACGGCGGCTACACCTTC. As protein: CSASRDGGYTF.

CDR3 DNA: TGCGCCAGCAGCGGAGCACCCTCCTCGCGTGTCTACTCGGGAAACACCATATATTTT. As protein: CASSGAPSSRVYSGNTIYF. The chain recombines TRBV5-1 with TRBJ1-3; no firm D call. CDR3 length: 19 residues. Germline V gene sequence: CDR1 SGHRS, CDR2 YFSETQ. The germline V and J ends were trimmed by 4 bases and 4 bases, with 27 bases remaining between them.

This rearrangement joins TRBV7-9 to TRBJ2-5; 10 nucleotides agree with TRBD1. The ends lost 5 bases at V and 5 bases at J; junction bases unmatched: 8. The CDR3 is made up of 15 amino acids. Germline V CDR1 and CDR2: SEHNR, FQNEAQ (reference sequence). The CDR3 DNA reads TGTGCCAGCAGCCAGGTGACAGGGGGCACGGAGACCCAGTACTTC. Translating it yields CASSQVTGGTETQYF.

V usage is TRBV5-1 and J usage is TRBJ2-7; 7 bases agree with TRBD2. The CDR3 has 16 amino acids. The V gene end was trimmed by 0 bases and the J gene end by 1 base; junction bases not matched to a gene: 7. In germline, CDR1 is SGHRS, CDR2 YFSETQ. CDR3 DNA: TGCGCCAGCAGCTTGGGGGAGGGTTCGAGTTCCTACGAGCAGTACTTC. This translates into CASSLGEGSSSYEQYF.